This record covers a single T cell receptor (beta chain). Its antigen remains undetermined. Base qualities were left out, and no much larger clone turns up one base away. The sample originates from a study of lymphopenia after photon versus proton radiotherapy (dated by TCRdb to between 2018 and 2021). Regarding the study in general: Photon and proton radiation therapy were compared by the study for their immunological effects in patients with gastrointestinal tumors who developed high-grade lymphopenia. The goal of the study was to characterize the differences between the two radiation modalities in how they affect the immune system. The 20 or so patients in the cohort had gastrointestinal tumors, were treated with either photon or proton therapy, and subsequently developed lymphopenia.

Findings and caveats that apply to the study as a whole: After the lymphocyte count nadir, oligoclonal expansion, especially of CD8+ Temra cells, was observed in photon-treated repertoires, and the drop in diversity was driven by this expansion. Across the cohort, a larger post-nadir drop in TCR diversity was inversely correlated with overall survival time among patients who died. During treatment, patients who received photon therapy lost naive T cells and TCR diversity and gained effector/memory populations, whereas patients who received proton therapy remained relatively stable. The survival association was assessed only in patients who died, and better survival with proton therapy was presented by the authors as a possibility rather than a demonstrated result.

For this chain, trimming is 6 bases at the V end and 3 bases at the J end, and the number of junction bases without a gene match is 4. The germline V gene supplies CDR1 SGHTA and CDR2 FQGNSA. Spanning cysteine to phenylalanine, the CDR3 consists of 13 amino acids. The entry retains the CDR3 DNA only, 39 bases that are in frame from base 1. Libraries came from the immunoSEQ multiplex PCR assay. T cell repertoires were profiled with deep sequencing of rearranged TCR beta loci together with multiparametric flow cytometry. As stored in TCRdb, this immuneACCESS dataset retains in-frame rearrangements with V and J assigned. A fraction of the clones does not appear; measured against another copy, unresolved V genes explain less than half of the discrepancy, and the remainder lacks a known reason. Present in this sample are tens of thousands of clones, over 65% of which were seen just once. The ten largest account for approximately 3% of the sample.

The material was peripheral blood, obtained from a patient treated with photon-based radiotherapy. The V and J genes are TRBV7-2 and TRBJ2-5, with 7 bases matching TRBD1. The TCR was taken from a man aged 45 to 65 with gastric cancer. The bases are TGTGCCAGCAGAACAGGGGCGAAAGAGACCCAGTACTTC. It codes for CASRTGAKETQYF.